This T cell receptor (beta chain) was sequenced for a study of a mutant IDH1 vaccine in newly diagnosed glioma. Across the study: Previous care, which was radiotherapy, temozolomide, or both, most often involved both.

Time point defined: week 35, safety follow-up. In every dose of vaccine, 300 ug of mutant IDH1 20-mer peptide was given alongside topical imiquimod. Repertoires were generated with immunoSEQ multiplex PCR, while TCRdb's copy carries only in-frame clones and drops some. In the table there are tens of thousands of clones, around 86% of which are singletons. The V gene's germline CDR1 is MNHEY and CDR2 SMNVEV (reference sequence). V was shortened by 1 base and J by 1 base, with 11 bases between the two germline ends. This CDR3 contains 15 residues. A word on this clone: Its antigen is undetermined.

The receptor's source is a middle-aged woman with glioma. Some clones in this sample may be carry-over from other donors' samples. The chain recombines TRBV27 with TRBJ2-7; D possibly corresponds to TRBD2 (5 bases). The sample consisted of PBMCs, taken from a glioma patient whose treatment included an IDH1 peptide vaccine. For the CDR3, the DNA is TGTGCCAGCAGTTTATACGGGATGGGATCCTACGAGCAGTACTTC. The encoded protein is CASSLYGMGSYEQYF.